The rows below give T cell receptor beta chains drawn from one sample of a study of identical twins. TCRdb re-analysed the 5' RACE reads in MiXCR, keeping a single row per CDR3 protein. The data contain roughly 230,000 distinct CDR3 sequences, approximately 8.3% of them singletons. A further study also used this sample, focusing on yellow fever vaccine responses in identical twins.

The sequencing input was CD8+ T cells sorted from blood. These receptor sequences come from a woman aged 18-30 years in good health. Each CDR3 is given with its conserved first and last residue. A D gene is named only where the DNA matches it firmly. Clone size is given for some rows only: seen once, a few or many times, or a class if the clone is expanded.

D gene: -; clone size: once; J gene: TRBJ2-5; V gene: TRBV11-2; CDR3 DNA: TGTGCCAGCAGCTGGGCCGAGGAAGAGACCCAGTACTTC; CDR3 protein: CASSWAEEETQYF
D gene: -; clone size: many; J gene: TRBJ2-2; V gene: TRBV14; CDR3 DNA: TGTGCCAGCAGCCAGTACCTTAGCGGACTAACGAACACCGGGGAGCTGTTTTTT; CDR3 protein: CASSQYLSGLTNTGELFF
D gene: TRBD1; clone size: -; J gene: TRBJ2-6; V gene: TRBV20-1; CDR3 DNA: TGCAGTGCTAGGGGACAGGAACTGTCTGGGGCCAACGTCCTGACTTTC; CDR3 protein: CSARGQELSGANVLTF
D gene: TRBD1; clone size: -; J gene: TRBJ2-3; V gene: TRBV27; CDR3 DNA: TGTGCCAGCAGTTTACTAAGGGACAGGGGGGATACGCAGTATTTT; CDR3 protein: CASSLLRDRGDTQYF
D gene: TRBD1; clone size: few; J gene: TRBJ2-7; V gene: TRBV27; CDR3 DNA: TGTGCCAGCAGTTCAGGGACAGGCGAACACTACGAGCAGTACTTC; CDR3 protein: CASSSGTGEHYEQYF
D gene: TRBD1; clone size: -; J gene: TRBJ2-7; V gene: TRBV7-9; CDR3 DNA: TGTGCCAGCACCGGGACAGTCTACGAGCAGTACTTC; CDR3 protein: CASTGTVYEQYF
D gene: TRBD2; clone size: many; J gene: TRBJ2-5; V gene: TRBV20-1; CDR3 DNA: TGCAGTGCTATTACGGCGGGGGGACGTAAAGAGACCCAGTACTTC; CDR3 protein: CSAITAGGRKETQYF
D gene: -; clone size: many; J gene: TRBJ1-2; V gene: TRBV24-1; CDR3 DNA: TGTGCCACCAGTGATTTATTCGACTATGGCTACACCTTC; CDR3 protein: CATSDLFDYGYTF
D gene: -; clone size: few; J gene: TRBJ2-7; V gene: TRBV10-3; CDR3 DNA: TGTGCCATCAGTGAGTCGAGGGGGACTTTCGAGCAGTACTTC; CDR3 protein: CAISESRGTFEQYF
D gene: -; clone size: -; J gene: TRBJ1-2; V gene: TRBV4-3; CDR3 DNA: TGCGCCAGCAGCCAAGACCCGGGGGACGGGGACTTTCGTACCTTC; CDR3 protein: CASSQDPGDGDFRTF
D gene: TRBD1; clone size: few; J gene: TRBJ2-7; V gene: TRBV27; CDR3 DNA: TGTGCCAGCGGGCGACAGGGAACTCCCTCCTACGAGCAGTACTTC; CDR3 protein: CASGRQGTPSYEQYF
D gene: TRBD1; clone size: many; J gene: TRBJ2-4; V gene: TRBV4-1; CDR3 DNA: TGCGCCAGCAGCCCGACAGGGTCCCCTAAAAACATTCAGTACTTC; CDR3 protein: CASSPTGSPKNIQYF
D gene: -; clone size: -; J gene: TRBJ2-3; V gene: TRBV27; CDR3 DNA: TGTGCCAGCAGTTCCATCAGGCCACATACGCAGTATTTT; CDR3 protein: CASSSIRPHTQYF
D gene: TRBD1; clone size: -; J gene: TRBJ2-4; V gene: TRBV13; CDR3 DNA: TGTGCCAGCAGCTTCGGGACAGGAGAATCAGCCAAAAACATTCAGTACTTC; CDR3 protein: CASSFGTGESAKNIQYF
D gene: -; clone size: -; J gene: TRBJ2-1; V gene: TRBV10-3; CDR3 DNA: TGTGCCATCAGTGAGTCTGCGGGATCTTCCTACAATGAGCAGTTCTTC; CDR3 protein: CAISESAGSSYNEQFF
D gene: TRBD1; clone size: many; J gene: TRBJ2-4; V gene: TRBV5-1; CDR3 DNA: TGCGCCAGCAGCACACTCGACAGGGTGGACATTCAGTACTTC; CDR3 protein: CASSTLDRVDIQYF
D gene: -; clone size: few; J gene: TRBJ1-1; V gene: TRBV29-1; CDR3 DNA: TGCAGCGTTGCCAAATCGAACACTGAAGCTTTCTTT; CDR3 protein: CSVAKSNTEAFF
D gene: TRBD2; clone size: many; J gene: TRBJ2-1; V gene: TRBV7-3; CDR3 DNA: TGTGCCAGCAGCTTAGACGGGGGGGGCAATGAGCAGTTCTTC; CDR3 protein: CASSLDGGGNEQFF
D gene: TRBD2; clone size: many; J gene: TRBJ2-1; V gene: TRBV20-1; CDR3 DNA: TGCAGTGCTAGAGATCCGGGCCAACCGGGACTAGTGGCCTACAATGAGCAGTTCTTC; CDR3 protein: CSARDPGQPGLVAYNEQFF
D gene: TRBD1; clone size: few; J gene: TRBJ2-7; V gene: TRBV10-3; CDR3 DNA: TGTGCCATGAGTGAAAGCGACAGGGAGCCTACCTACGAGCAGTACTTC; CDR3 protein: CAMSESDREPTYEQYF
D gene: -; clone size: -; J gene: TRBJ1-2; V gene: TRBV6-1; CDR3 DNA: TGTGCCAGCAGTGAACGGACACCCACTAACTATGGCTACACCTTC; CDR3 protein: CASSERTPTNYGYTF
D gene: TRBD2; clone size: many; J gene: TRBJ2-7; V gene: TRBV7-9; CDR3 DNA: TGTGCCAGCAGCCCCAGCTCGGGACTAGTGGTCTACGAGCAGTACTTC; CDR3 protein: CASSPSSGLVVYEQYF
D gene: -; clone size: many; J gene: TRBJ2-5; V gene: TRBV9; CDR3 DNA: TGTGCCAGCTCTCTCCGGGAATTTCAAGAGACCCAGTACTTC; CDR3 protein: CASSLREFQETQYF
D gene: TRBD1; clone size: few; J gene: TRBJ1-4; V gene: TRBV7-9; CDR3 DNA: TGTGCCAGCAGCTTAAACGTTCGGACAGGGGACGAAAAACTGTTTTTT; CDR3 protein: CASSLNVRTGDEKLFF
D gene: -; clone size: -; J gene: TRBJ2-5; V gene: TRBV20-1; CDR3 DNA: TGCAGTGCTAGTTGGGATTGGGGCGTCCAAGAGACCCAGTACTTC; CDR3 protein: CSASWDWGVQETQYF
D gene: -; clone size: -; J gene: TRBJ2-2; V gene: TRBV28; CDR3 DNA: TGTGCCAGCAGTTTATGGCTAGGGGGGACCGGGGAGCTGTTTTTT; CDR3 protein: CASSLWLGGTGELFF